This passage covers 4 T cell receptor beta chains from one sample sequenced in a study of cytomegalovirus exposure and HLA in healthy donors. Here immunoSEQ multiplex PCR was the method, and the copy in TCRdb shows in-frame clones only, minus some. The profile covers about 240,000 clones, with about 86% appearing a single time and 1% to 1.5% taken by the ten largest. Sequenced sample: PBMCs. These receptors originate from a woman in her 30s in good health and CMV-seropositive.

The gene calls are TRBV5-1 and TRBJ2-7, with unresolved D. V lost 5 bases to trimming and J lost 5 bases, with 11 bases between them. Germline CDR1 is SGHRS and CDR2 is YFSETQ. The CDR3 has 12 amino acids. The CDR3 loop reads CASRVDFDEQYF. DNA of the CDR3: TGCGCCAGCAGAGTCGACTTCGACGAGCAGTACTTC.

As for this clone: At one end, the junction sequence differs from germline, possibly due to a read error. This rearrangement joins TRBV6-1 to TRBJ2-7, with 11 bases that match TRBD2. The germline gives CDR1 MNHNS, CDR2 SASEGT. The CDR3 contains 14 residues. The CDR3, as DNA: TGTGCCAGCACTGAAGGACTAGCGGGCTACGAGCAGTACTTC. Protein product: CASTEGLAGYEQYF.

The chain links TRBV7-9 to TRBJ2-7; 7 nucleotides line up with TRBD2. From germline, CDR1 is SEHNR and CDR2 FQNEAQ (reference sequence). J was trimmed by 2 bases and V by 5 bases; bases with no gene match: 9. There are 15 residues in the CDR3. DNA for the CDR3: TGTGCCAGCAGCCAAACCTCGGGACTACCCTACGAGCAGTACTTC. Its translation: CASSQTSGLPYEQYF. The whole variable domain, filled in from reference TRBV7-9 and TRBJ2-7, reads DTGVSQNPRHKITKRGQNVTFRCDPISEHNRLYWYRQTLGQGPEFLTYFQNEAQLEKSRLLSDRFSAERPKGSFSTLEIQRTEQGDSAMYLCASSQTSGLPYEQYFGPGTRLTVT.

In this sample, this clone turned up once. The rearrangement uses TRBV6-6 and TRBJ2-7, with TRBD1 identical over 10 bases. Germline V gene lookup returns CDR1 MNHNY and CDR2 SVGAGI (reference sequence). The junction had 9 bases not matched to a gene; V was cut back by 6 bases and J by 4 bases. CDR3 length equals 15 residues. CDR3 bases: TGTGCCAGCAGCCCCCCAGGGGACAGGGGTTACGAGCAGTACTTC. Its protein is CASSPPGDRGYEQYF.